This T cell receptor beta chain came from a study of T-cell memory formation after mild COVID-19. Whole-study results and caveats: Mostly located in CM and EM were contracting CD4+ clones, with contracting CD8+ clones located in EMRA.

The germline V gene encodes CDR1 SEHNR and CDR2 FQNEAQ (reference sequence). This CDR3 is built from 13 residues. Deletions cut 4 bases from V and 4 bases from J, with 8 bases between. On this clonotype: Its antigen is not known.

Amplification by 5'RACE using constant-segment primers produced TCR alpha and TCR beta cDNA libraries that carried sample barcodes and UMIs. TCRdb reprocessed the 5' RACE reads with MiXCR, giving one entry per CDR3 protein. The data show a few hundred thousand distinct CDR3 sequences, with around 28% seen just once and less than 15% held by the top ten. Sequenced sample: PBMCs or a T cell subset sorted from them (not recorded which). The chain combines TRBV7-9 with TRBJ2-4, with a tentative D call TRBD1 (5 bases). This TCR derives from an adult woman who had mild COVID-19 (a few samples of this study predate the infection). Cell type and time point are not known. Here the CDR3 reads CASSSGPKNIQYF. The CDR3 DNA reads TGTGCCAGCAGCTCAGGGCCTAAAAACATTCAGTACTTC.